The 27 T cell receptor beta chains presented below share a single source sample, sequenced in a study of T cell responses to AZD1222 COVID-19 vaccine. Assay: immunoSEQ multiplex PCR; the TCRdb copy retains only in-frame clones and omits some. In the table there are roughly 120,000 clones, around 94% of which are singletons. The material sequenced was peripheral blood, taken on day 0 of AZD1222 vaccination. The source is an adult in good health.

This chain uses TRBV5-5 with TRBJ2-7; D gene unclear. CDR3 length equals 12 residues. CDR1 is SGHKS and CDR2 is YYEKEE in the germline V gene (reference sequence). Trimming removed 4 bases at V and 4 bases at J, with 9 bases between. This CDR3 reads CASSLGLYEQYF. CDR3 in DNA: TGTGCCAGCAGCCTCGGTTTGTACGAGCAGTACTTC. The variable domain in full, with the rest retrieved from reference TRBV5-5 and TRBJ2-7, is DAGVTQSPTHLIKTRGQQVTLRCSPISGHKSVSWYQQVLGQGPQFIFQYYEKEERGRGNFPDRFSARQFPNYSSELNVNALLLGDSALYLCASSLGLYEQYFGPGTRLTVT.

This rearrangement joins TRBV24-1 to TRBJ2-1, with 11 bases identical to TRBD2. The V gene's germline CDR1 is KGHDR and CDR2 SFDVKD. V gave up 3 bases and J gave up 3 bases; unmatched junction bases: 15. The CDR3 is 20 residues long. The CDR3 is CATSDPTSGSGSQHYNEQFF. The CDR3 DNA is TGTGCCACCAGTGATCCTACTAGCGGGAGCGGTTCTCAACACTACAATGAGCAGTTCTTC.

The chain links TRBV30 to TRBJ1-6; TRBD1 is a possible D gene (5 bases). The CDR3 extends over 13 amino acids. The germline V gene has CDR1 GTSNPN and CDR2 SVGIG (reference sequence). V lost 7 bases and J lost 5, with 12 bases in between. Written as DNA, the CDR3 is TGTGCCTTCAACTCAGGGCATAATTCACCCCTCCACTTT. Translated: CAFNSGHNSPLHF. The whole variable domain, remainder taken from reference TRBV30 and TRBJ1-6, is SQTIHQWPATLVQPVGSPLSLECTVEGTSNPNLYWYRQAAGRGLQLLFYSVGIGQISSEVPQNLSASRPQDRQFILSSKKLLLSDSGFYLCAFNSGHNSPLHFGNGTRLTVT.

This chain connects TRBV21-1 to TRBJ1-2; the table's D call, TRBD1, was not checked against the DNA. TRBV21-1 represents a pseudogene. There are 22 residues in the CDR3. The CDR3 loop reads CASSKDRSQGADLALINYGYTF. In DNA form, the CDR3 reads TGTGCCAGCAGCAAAGACCGGTCACAGGGGGCGGATCTAGCTCTCATAAACTATGGCTACACCTTC.

The rearrangement uses TRBV9 and TRBJ2-7, with no clear D. Trimming cost V 0 bases and J 0 bases, with 7 bases left between them. CDR3 length equals 14 residues. The germline V gene has CDR1 SGDLS and CDR2 YYNGEE. The CDR3 is CASSVASSSYEQYF. The CDR3 DNA sequence: TGTGCCAGCAGCGTAGCTTCTAGCTCCTACGAGCAGTACTTC.

On this clone itself: The conserved closing phenylalanine or tryptophan is absent in this CDR3, likely reflecting a read error. The DNA is left out, because the CDR3 cannot be placed on it with certainty; the CDR3 is given as TCRdb lists it. The chain has TRBV6-5 and TRBJ1-2. CDR1 MNHEY and CDR2 SVGAGI come from the germline V gene. Including both end residues, the CDR3 is 11 amino acids long. The CDR3 here is CASSLSSSLDL.

The chain uses TRBV28 and TRBJ1-1; D might be TRBD1 (5 bases). Trimming removed 2 bases from V and 3 bases from J, with 10 bases in between. The CDR3 covers 14 residues. CDR1 is MDHEN and CDR2 is SYDVKM in the germline V gene. The CDR3 sequence: CASSLMGGDTEAFF. CDR3 coding DNA: TGTGCCAGCAGTTTAATGGGGGGGGACACTGAAGCTTTCTTT. The full variable domain, in which reference TRBV28 and TRBJ1-1 provide the parts outside the CDR3, is DVKVTQSSRYLVKRTGEKVFLECVQDMDHENMFWYRQDPGLGLRLIYFSYDVKMKEKGDIPEGYSVSREKKERFSLILESASTNQTSMYLCASSLMGGDTEAFFGQGTRLTVV.

This chain connects TRBV19 to TRBJ1-4, with TRBD1 matching 7 bases. CDR3 size: 14 residues. Per germline, CDR1 LNHDA and CDR2 SQIVND (reference sequence). V lost 3 bases, J lost 4 bases, and 2 bases stayed unmatched. The CDR3 here is CASSIGTVNEKLFF. The CDR3 DNA is TGTGCCAGTAGTATCGGGACAGTTAATGAAAAACTGTTTTTT.

The V call is TRBV2, the J call TRBJ2-7; D perhaps matches TRBD2 (6 bases). Deletions cut 4 bases from V and 2 bases from J, with 18 bases between. Germline V gene sequence: CDR1 SNHLY, CDR2 FYNNEI. The CDR3 spans 16 residues. The CDR3 reads CASSATVGGRTYEQYF. The CDR3 DNA reads TGTGCCAGCAGTGCTACGGTAGGAGGGCGGACCTACGAGCAGTACTTC.

The genes are TRBV5-1 and TRBJ2-7; the D gene is possibly TRBD1 (5 bases). V dropped 4 bases and J dropped 6 bases, with 14 bases sitting between them. The length of the CDR3 is 13 residues. Germline V gene sequence: CDR1 SGHRS, CDR2 YFSETQ. The CDR3 coding sequence is TGCGCCAGCAGCCCGCAGGGCGTGGGCGAGCAGTACTTC. Its protein product is CASSPQGVGEQYF.

The rearrangement uses TRBV9 and TRBJ2-3; 14 bases are shared with TRBD2. Germline-derived CDR1 and CDR2 are SGDLS and YYNGEE. V dropped 0 bases and J dropped 4; count of bases not matched to a gene: 4. CDR3 length: 17 amino acids. The CDR3: CASSVGGTSGSADTQYF. For the CDR3, the DNA is TGTGCCAGCAGCGTAGGGGGGACTAGCGGGAGTGCAGATACGCAGTATTTT.

The chain links TRBV5-1 to TRBJ1-3, with D maybe TRBD1 (6 bases). The V gene lost 1 base and the J gene lost 4 bases, with 12 bases spanning the gap. CDR1 SGHRS and CDR2 YFSETQ come from the germline V gene. The CDR3 has 15 residues. In nucleotides, the CDR3 is TGCGCCAGCAGCTTGTCAGGGGTTGGCGGAAACACCATATATTTT. It specifies CASSLSGVGGNTIYF.

The chain employs TRBV4-1 and TRBJ2-4, with D perhaps TRBD1 or TRBD2 (6 bases each). The CDR3 is 14 amino acids. Germline lookup yields CDR1 MGHRA and CDR2 YSYEKL. Trimming pared 2 bases from V and 6 bases from J, leaving 11 bases between. CDR3 DNA: TGCGCCAGCAGCCAACGTACGGGGGCAAACATTCAGTACTTC. The encoded protein is CASSQRTGANIQYF.

The rearrangement links TRBV7-9 to TRBJ1-6; D is unresolved. The V and J ends lost 6 bases and 8 bases respectively, with 8 bases between them. The germline V gene has CDR1 SEHNR and CDR2 FQNEAQ (reference sequence). The CDR3 loop spans 12 amino acids. In DNA form, the CDR3 reads TGTGCCAGCAGGACTGGAGATTCACCCCTCCACTTT. Translation: CASRTGDSPLHF. The entire variable domain, with the rest obtained from reference TRBV7-9 and TRBJ1-6, is as follows: DTGVSQNPRHKITKRGQNVTFRCDPISEHNRLYWYRQTLGQGPEFLTYFQNEAQLEKSRLLSDRFSAERPKGSFSTLEIQRTEQGDSAMYLCASRTGDSPLHFGNGTRLTVT.

In its sample, this clone was seen once. V gene TRBV28 combines with J gene TRBJ2-5; the D is unclear. The germline V and J ends were trimmed by 6 bases and 5 bases, with 10 bases remaining between them. The CDR3 runs 12 residues. The germline V gene encodes CDR1 MDHEN and CDR2 SYDVKM. The chain's CDR3 is CASSPTGETQYF. CDR3 DNA sequence: TGTGCCAGCAGCCCGACTGGGGAGACCCAGTACTTC.

This clone showed up just once. J is TRBJ2-1 and V is TRBV19; 11 positions match TRBD1. Germline V lookup: CDR1 LNHDA, CDR2 SQIVND (reference sequence). This CDR3 is 17 amino acids long. The V gene end was trimmed by 7 bases and the J gene end by 0 bases; junction bases not matched to a gene: 8. The CDR3 coding sequence is TGTGCCAGTACCAGAAGCGGGACAGGGGGCTCCTACAATGAGCAGTTCTTC. This sequence encodes CASTRSGTGGSYNEQFF.

This chain joins TRBV4-2 and TRBJ2-3, with unresolved D. The CDR3 contains 18 residues. The germline V gene has CDR1 LGHNA and CDR2 YNFKEQ. The germline V and J ends were trimmed by 1 base and 7 bases, with 24 bases remaining between them. CDR3 sequence reads: CASSQVGQGSGSRNTQYF. The CDR3 DNA sequence: TGTGCCAGCAGCCAAGTTGGCCAAGGATCGGGTTCCCGGAATACGCAGTATTTT.

The gene calls are TRBV27 and TRBJ1-2; 8 nucleotides agree with TRBD1. Trimming at V came to 0 bases and at J to 5 bases, leaving 2 bases not matched to a gene. This CDR3 is built from 14 residues. Germline CDR1 is MNHEY and CDR2 is SMNVEV (reference sequence). The CDR3 here is CASSLSTGGYGYTF. CDR3 nucleotide sequence: TGTGCCAGCAGTTTATCCACAGGGGGTTATGGCTACACCTTC.

CDR3 loop: CASRSEQGARKRAFF. CDR3 DNA: TGTGCCAGCAGGTCAGAACAGGGGGCGAGAAAGAGAGCTTTCTTT. The V gene is TRBV28, the J gene TRBJ1-1; 9 bases line up with TRBD1. Germline lookup yields CDR1 MDHEN and CDR2 SYDVKM. The V gene end was trimmed by 6 bases and the J gene end by 10 bases; junction bases not matched to a gene: 15. The CDR3 contains 15 residues.

The chain couples TRBV3-1 (or the pseudogene TRBV3-2) to TRBJ1-1; TRBD1 is a possible D gene (6 bases). The CDR3 has 14 amino acids. Trimming pared 2 bases from V and 3 bases from J, leaving 10 bases between. The germline gives CDR1 LGHDT, CDR2 YNNKEL (reference sequence). CDR3 coding DNA: TGTGCCAGCAGCCAATCCCCAGGGGACACTGAAGCTTTCTTT. Protein sequence: CASSQSPGDTEAFF.

In its sample, this clone was seen once. The chain carries TRBV10-3 and TRBJ1-1; 9 positions match TRBD1. Germline V lookup: CDR1 ENHRY, CDR2 SYGVKD. This CDR3 spans 15 amino acids. Trimming at V came to 10 bases and at J to 4 bases, leaving 13 bases not matched to a gene. In DNA, the CDR3 is TGTGCCACCGTCGGACAGGGGCCCGGGGGCACTGAAGCTTTCTTT. This gives the protein CATVGQGPGGTEAFF.

This chain joins TRBV5-1 and TRBJ1-1, with TRBD1 as a possible D gene (5 bases). In germline, CDR1 is SGHRS, CDR2 YFSETQ. The CDR3 extends over 15 amino acids. Trimming removed 0 bases at V and 0 bases at J, with 9 bases between. The CDR3 sequence is CASSLGQGMNTEAFF. The CDR3 coding sequence is TGCGCCAGCAGCTTGGGTCAGGGCATGAACACTGAAGCTTTCTTT.

V gene TRBV7-6 combines with J gene TRBJ2-1; 9 positions match TRBD2. This CDR3 comprises 15 residues. The J segment lost 8 bases and the V segment lost 5 bases, leaving 10 bases of the junction unmatched. Germline V gives CDR1 SGHVS, CDR2 FNYEAQ. The CDR3 DNA reads as TGTGCCAGCAGCATTAGCGGGAGCGGTGGCGATGAGCAGTTCTTC. Translation gives CASSISGSGGDEQFF.

This chain connects TRBV27 to TRBJ2-7; D uncertain. V was pared by 10 bases and J by 2 bases, with 15 bases between. The CDR3 consists of 13 residues. The germline gives CDR1 MNHEY, CDR2 SMNVEV (reference sequence). The CDR3 sequence: CATLSRLTYEQYF. The CDR3 coding sequence is TGTGCCACCCTATCGAGGCTGACCTACGAGCAGTACTTC.

V is TRBV28 and J is TRBJ1-1; maybe TRBD1 (6 bases). Germline CDR1 reads MDHEN; CDR2 reads SYDVKM. This CDR3 region has 17 residues. Trimming cost V 5 bases and J 0 bases, with 19 bases left between them. CDR3 bases: TGTGCCAGCAGTCTCCCTGGACAGACCTACATGAACACTGAAGCTTTCTTT. Translating it yields CASSLPGQTYMNTEAFF.

This clone was seen only once. J is TRBJ2-5 and V is TRBV18, with D unresolved. The V end was cut by 4 bases, the J end by 2 bases, with 14 bases between. From germline, CDR1 is KGHSH and CDR2 LQKENI. This CDR3 is built from 15 residues. The CDR3 is CASSLNGVEQETQYF. The CDR3 DNA is TGTGCCAGCTCACTGAATGGGGTCGAGCAAGAGACCCAGTACTTC.

This sequence joins TRBV29-1 and TRBJ2-3, with 7 positions matching TRBD2. CDR1 and CDR2 (germline): SQVTM, ANQGSEA. V lost 7 bases and J lost 6; bases outside the gene matches: 13. The CDR3 contains 14 residues. Here the CDR3 DNA reads TGCAGCGCCTCTAGCGGACGCCCTGGCGATACGCAGTATTTT. Protein sequence: CSASSGRPGDTQYF.